This T cell receptor (beta chain) came from a study of blood T cell repertoires in COVID-19. About the research overall: Material from acute and convalescent COVID-19 was sourced from the United States, Italy and Spain. PBMCs, B-cell-depleted T cells, or T cells were the source of the cDNA or gDNA that made up the material.

The CDR3 runs 14 residues. Germline V gene lookup returns CDR1 SEHNR and CDR2 FQNEAQ (reference sequence). The V and J ends lost 0 bases and 4 bases respectively, with 9 bases between them. Per the original data handling: Estimation of nucleated cell counts was performed using reference gene primer amplification. Clones were read by immunoSEQ multiplex PCR, and TCRdb kept only the in-frame ones, dropping some. For V, J and clone size, that table is used; D and trimming come from the DNA. The repertoire holds 200,000 to 300,000 clones, with 80% to 85% as singletons. Specimen: peripheral blood. The source is a man aged 55 to 70 with acute or convalescent COVID-19. This chain connects TRBV7-9 to TRBJ1-2, with D unclear. The CDR3 loop is CASSLAYTPYGYTF. The CDR3 DNA is TGTGCCAGCAGCTTAGCCTATACCCCCTATGGCTACACCTTC.